These 14 T cell receptor beta chains were all obtained from the same sample, sequenced in a study of cytomegalovirus exposure and HLA in healthy donors. With 60 Vbeta and 13 Jbeta primers, the PCR was carried out. Repertoires were generated with immunoSEQ multiplex PCR, while TCRdb's copy carries only in-frame clones and drops some. Of 150,000 to 200,000 clones listed, around 83% are singletons. Sequencing was carried out using PBMCs. These receptors were taken from a girl aged 2-10 years in good health and CMV-seropositive.

This clone was counted only a few times. V is TRBV28 and J is TRBJ1-1, with 7 bases lining up with TRBD1. CDR1 is MDHEN, CDR2 SYDVKM, per germline. The CDR3 extends over 16 amino acids. The J segment lost 0 bases and the V segment lost 2 bases, leaving 6 bases of the junction unmatched. In DNA form, the CDR3 reads TGTGCCAGCAGTTTACTCCTTGACAGGGTGAACACTGAAGCTTTCTTT. Translation gives CASSLLLDRVNTEAFF.

The chain combines TRBV29-1 with TRBJ2-3, with 9 bases identical to TRBD1. From germline, CDR1 is SQVTM and CDR2 ANQGSEA. CDR3 length equals 13 residues. Trimming took 7 bases from V and 6 from J; bases not matched to a gene: 8. The CDR3 DNA follows: TGCAGCGGGGGGATTACAGGGGGCGATACGCAGTATTTT. Its protein product is CSGGITGGDTQYF.

The chain links TRBV27 to TRBJ2-2; a possible D gene is TRBD2 (6 bases). The germline CDR1 and CDR2 sequences are MNHEY and SMNVEV (reference sequence). The CDR3 consists of 14 residues. Trimming took off 1 base at V and 4 bases at J, with 7 bases between the two ends. CDR3 DNA: TGTGCCAGCAGTTTATACGGGGGCACCGGGGAGCTGTTTTTT. It codes for CASSLYGGTGELFF.

Here the CDR3 DNA reads TGTGCCAGTAGTAAGATTCGGCAGGGGCCGAACACTGAAGCTTTCTTT. As protein: CASSKIRQGPNTEAFF. The chain carries TRBV19 and TRBJ1-1; TRBD1 might be the D (6 bases). The CDR3 is made up of 16 amino acids. Trimming pared 4 bases from V and 1 base from J, leaving 16 bases between. Germline V gene lookup returns CDR1 LNHDA and CDR2 SQIVND (reference sequence).

This clone was seen a single time. J is TRBJ2-3 and V is TRBV5-1; possible D gene TRBD2, 7 bases. Germline assignment: CDR1 SGHRS and CDR2 YFSETQ. This CDR3 has 14 residues. V lost 7 bases to trimming and J lost 2 bases, with 14 bases between them. The CDR3 spells CASRPGGPTDTQYF. In DNA form, the CDR3 reads TGCGCCAGCCGACCCGGGGGGCCCACAGATACGCAGTATTTT.

This rearrangement joins TRBV9 to TRBJ2-5; 7 bases match TRBD2. The CDR3 has 12 amino acids. Germline V lookup: CDR1 SGDLS, CDR2 YYNGEE. The V and J ends lost 3 bases and 7 bases, in that order; junction bases with no gene match: 3. The DNA for the CDR3 is TGTGCCAGCAGCGCCACGGGGGGGACCCAGTACTTC. It specifies CASSATGGTQYF.

The chain has TRBV28 and TRBJ2-7; the D is unclear. V was trimmed by 5 bases and J by 3 bases, leaving 11 bases between them. This CDR3 is 13 amino acids long. Per the germline V gene, CDR1 is MDHEN and CDR2 is SYDVKM. CDR3 region: CASSREEIYEQYF. As DNA, the CDR3 is TGTGCCAGCAGTCGTGAAGAGATCTACGAGCAGTACTTC.

The rearrangement uses TRBV30 and TRBJ2-1; D might be TRBD2 (6 bases). CDR1 is GTSNPN and CDR2 is SVGIG in the germline V gene (reference sequence). CDR3 size: 18 residues. Trimming shortened V by 0 bases and J by 0 bases, and 18 bases separated the two germline ends. The CDR3 protein is CAWSVRLRGYSSYNEQFF. DNA for the CDR3: TGTGCCTGGAGTGTCAGGCTTCGGGGGTATAGCTCCTACAATGAGCAGTTCTTC.

The chain links TRBV6-1 to TRBJ2-5; D may be TRBD1 (6 bases). V gave up 4 bases and J gave up 4 bases, with 19 bases separating them. Germline CDR1 and CDR2: MNHNS and SASEGT. The CDR3 is made up of 16 amino acids. The CDR3 protein is CASSGLTQGSGETQYF. CDR3 nucleotide sequence: TGTGCCAGCAGTGGACTAACACAGGGTTCGGGAGAGACCCAGTACTTC.

The genes are TRBV7-9 and TRBJ1-4; tentatively, D is TRBD1 (6 bases). The CDR3 covers 14 residues. The germline V gene encodes CDR1 SEHNR and CDR2 FQNEAQ (reference sequence). Deletions cut 2 bases from V and 8 bases from J, with 12 bases between. CDR3 residues: CASSLLIRGEKLFF. The CDR3, as DNA: TGTGCCAGCAGCTTATTGATAAGGGGGGAAAAACTGTTTTTT.

The chain joins TRBV30 to TRBJ2-7; D might be TRBD1 (5 bases). The length of the CDR3 is 16 residues. The germline V and J ends were trimmed by 4 bases and 2 bases, with 21 bases remaining between them. The germline V gene has CDR1 GTSNPN and CDR2 SVGIG (reference sequence). The CDR3 bases are TGTGCCTGGAAATCGTGGAGCCAGGGATCAACCTACGAGCAGTACTTC. Its protein product is CAWKSWSQGSTYEQYF. The entire variable domain, with the rest obtained from reference TRBV30 and TRBJ2-7, is as follows: SQTIHQWPATLVQPVGSPLSLECTVEGTSNPNLYWYRQAAGRGLQLLFYSVGIGQISSEVPQNLSASRPQDRQFILSSKKLLLSDSGFYLCAWKSWSQGSTYEQYFGPGTRLTVT.

The rearrangement uses TRBV7-9 and TRBJ2-7; no clear D gene. Trimming took off 5 bases at V and 2 bases at J, with 13 bases between the two ends. The CDR3 runs 14 residues. From germline, CDR1 is SEHNR and CDR2 FQNEAQ (reference sequence). The CDR3 here is CASSPRVDTYEQYF. The CDR3 DNA follows: TGTGCCAGCAGCCCCCGGGTAGATACCTACGAGCAGTACTTC.

This chain uses TRBV6-4 with TRBJ1-3, with D possibly TRBD1 on 5 matching bases. The CDR3 consists of 13 residues. Germline V gene sequence: CDR1 MRHNA, CDR2 SNTAGT. Between the trimmed V and J ends, which lost 8 bases and 8 bases, there was a span of 16 bases. The CDR3 nucleotides read TGTGCCAGCTCTATTGATTGGGGGGACACCATATATTTT. Translated: CASSIDWGDTIYF.

The chain combines TRBV28 with TRBJ2-5, with 7 bases lining up with TRBD1. Trimming at V came to 4 bases and at J to 5 bases, leaving 19 bases not matched to a gene. The germline CDR1 and CDR2 sequences are MDHEN and SYDVKM. CDR3 size: 18 residues. The CDR3 coding sequence is TGTGCCAGCAGTTCCATGACAGGGACCGGACCCCCGGCGGAGACCCAGTACTTC. Protein sequence: CASSSMTGTGPPAETQYF.